The 29 T cell receptor beta chains presented below share a single source sample, sequenced in a study of Ad26.COV2.S vaccination and SARS-CoV-2 variants. Here immunoSEQ multiplex PCR was the method, and the copy in TCRdb shows in-frame clones only, minus some. There are 500,000 or so clones in the sample; roughly 87% occur only once, and roughly 2.5% lies in the top ten. Sample treatment: roughly 20 received Ad26.COV2.S at low or high dose, single or two shots; five or six received placebo; per-sample allocation not given. At day 63 after the first vaccine or placebo injection, samples were drawn. The starting material was peripheral blood, obtained in a trial of Ad26.COV2.S vaccine versus placebo. These receptors originate from a person aged 18 to 59 who received the Ad26.COV2.S COVID-19 vaccine or a placebo.

The rearrangement joins TRBV7-8 to TRBJ2-2, with TRBD2 matching 8 bases. V lost 1 base and J lost 3; bases outside the gene matches: 10. The CDR3 covers 18 residues. Germline V gives CDR1 SGHVS, CDR2 FQNEAQ. In DNA, the CDR3 is TGTGCCAGCAGCTTAGTCCTATCGGGGGGGCCTGACACCGGGGAGCTGTTTTTT. This sequence encodes CASSLVLSGGPDTGELFF.

This rearrangement joins TRBV2 to TRBJ1-2; TRBD1 matches at 8 bases. V shed 7 bases, J shed 7 bases, and the junction held 5 bases outside the gene matches. The V gene's germline CDR1 is SNHLY and CDR2 FYNNEI. The CDR3 is 12 residues long. CDR3 residues: CASTQGAGGYTF. CDR3 DNA: TGTGCCAGCACGCAGGGGGCCGGTGGCTACACCTTC. The variable domain in full, with the rest retrieved from reference TRBV2 and TRBJ1-2, is EPEVTQTPSHQVTQMGQEVILRCVPISNHLYFYWYRQILGQKVEFLVSFYNNEISEKSEIFDDQFSVERPDGSNFTLKIRSTKLEDSAMYFCASTQGAGGYTFGSGTRLTVV.

This chain connects TRBV18 to TRBJ1-2; TRBD1 matches at 9 bases. J was trimmed by 3 bases and V by 6 bases; bases with no gene match: 8. The CDR3 loop spans 15 amino acids. From germline, CDR1 is KGHSH and CDR2 LQKENI. CDR3 residues: CASSPGTGIDYGYTF. In DNA, the CDR3 is TGTGCCAGCTCCCCCGGGACAGGGATAGACTATGGCTACACCTTC. Full variable domain (missing parts from reference TRBV18 and TRBJ1-2): NAGVMQNPRHLVRRRGQEARLRCSPMKGHSHVYWYRQLPEEGLKFMVYLQKENIIDESGMPKERFSAEFPKEGPSILRIQQVVRGDSAAYFCASSPGTGIDYGYTFGSGTRLTVV.

The gene calls are TRBV10-3 and TRBJ2-1; D not certain. This CDR3 has 13 amino acids. Deletions cut 10 bases from V and 7 bases from J, with 17 bases between. The germline gives CDR1 ENHRY, CDR2 SYGVKD. The CDR3 sequence is CATRPNIENEQFF. DNA of the CDR3: TGTGCCACCCGCCCAAACATCGAAAATGAGCAGTTCTTC.

The chain has TRBV3-1 (or the pseudogene TRBV3-2) and TRBJ2-1, with D possibly TRBD2 on 6 matching bases. Looked up from germline, CDR1 is LGHDT and CDR2 is YNNKEL (reference sequence). The CDR3 is 16 amino acids. Trimming took off 0 bases at V and 4 bases at J, with 13 bases between the two ends. Here the CDR3 reads CASSQDAPGGYNEQFF. The CDR3 nucleotides read TGTGCCAGCAGCCAAGATGCCCCCGGGGGATACAATGAGCAGTTCTTC.

DNA for the CDR3: TGTGCCAGCAGCCTCGACAGTTTTACTAGCACAGATACGCAGTATTTT. Translated, it gives CASSLDSFTSTDTQYF. V usage is TRBV5-4 and J usage is TRBJ2-3; TRBD1 is a possible D gene (5 bases). The CDR3 covers 16 residues. The germline V gene has CDR1 SGHNT and CDR2 YYREEE (reference sequence). V dropped 4 bases and J dropped 0 bases, with 15 bases sitting between them.

This chain links TRBV6-5 with TRBJ1-2; D remains unclear. The germline V and J ends were trimmed by 0 bases and 4 bases, with 12 bases remaining between them. CDR3 length equals 15 residues. Looked up from germline, CDR1 is MNHEY and CDR2 is SVGAGI. The CDR3 DNA is TGTGCCAGCAGTTACTCGGCCAGGTATCCCTATGGCTACACCTTC. It yields the protein CASSYSARYPYGYTF.

The genes are TRBV4-1 and TRBJ1-1; the match to TRBD1 covers 7 bases. The CDR3 totals 14 residues. The junction had 5 bases not matched to a gene; V was cut back by 4 bases and J by 3 bases. Germline values: CDR1 MGHRA, CDR2 YSYEKL. This CDR3 is CASSRDRADTEAFF. The DNA for the CDR3 is TGCGCCAGCAGCCGTGACAGGGCTGACACTGAAGCTTTCTTT.

The V call is TRBV7-9, the J call TRBJ2-7; 9 bases are a match to TRBD2. Unmatched junction bases numbered 11, after V lost 0 bases and J lost 5 bases. The CDR3 has 17 residues. Germline CDR1 SEHNR, CDR2 FQNEAQ (reference sequence). The CDR3: CASSLALGLAGWDEQYV. The CDR3 DNA reads as TGTGCCAGCAGCTTAGCGCTGGGGCTAGCGGGATGGGACGAGCAGTACGTC.

The chain carries TRBV13 and TRBJ1-1; D remains unclear. Germline CDR1 PRHDT, CDR2 FYEKMQ (reference sequence). CDR3 length: 17 residues. V dropped 3 bases and J dropped 2 bases, with 19 bases sitting between them. CDR3 in DNA: TGTGCCAGCAGCTTCGGAGGTTCTTACCTTCTAAACACTGAAGCTTTCTTT. This codes for CASSFGGSYLLNTEAFF.

This clone is a singleton in its sample. The CDR3 DNA reads TGTGCCAGCAGCTTGGAGGCGCCCATCAGGGTTGCTGAAGCTTTCTTT. Amino acid sequence: CASSLEAPIRVAEAFF. The chain carries TRBV5-4 and TRBJ1-1, with D possibly being TRBD1 (5 bases). With 0 bases removed from V and 6 bases from J, the gap between germline ends came to 18 bases. In germline, CDR1 is SGHNT, CDR2 YYREEE (reference sequence). This CDR3 comprises 16 residues.

Of note for this clone: Other DNA sequences in this sample translate to the same CDR3. The genes are TRBV18 and TRBJ1-5, with D unclear. This CDR3 has 14 amino acids. Germline loops: CDR1 KGHSH, CDR2 LQKENI. V was trimmed by 0 bases and J by 0 bases, leaving 3 bases between them. In DNA form, the CDR3 reads TGTGCCAGCTCACCACCCAATAGCAATCAGCCCCAGCATTTT. Amino acids: CASSPPNSNQPQHF.

The gene calls are TRBV18 and TRBJ1-5; D perhaps matches TRBD1 (5 bases). With 6 bases removed from V and 3 bases from J, the gap between germline ends came to 15 bases. Per the germline V gene, CDR1 is KGHSH and CDR2 is LQKENI. This CDR3 has 15 amino acids. CDR3 sequence reads: CASSLNGGNNQPQHF. CDR3 coding DNA: TGTGCCAGCTCCCTAAATGGGGGAAACAATCAGCCCCAGCATTTT. Complete variable domain (other parts from reference TRBV18 and TRBJ1-5): NAGVMQNPRHLVRRRGQEARLRCSPMKGHSHVYWYRQLPEEGLKFMVYLQKENIIDESGMPKERFSAEFPKEGPSILRIQQVVRGDSAAYFCASSLNGGNNQPQHFGDGTRLSIL.

The V gene is TRBV4-1, the J gene TRBJ2-2; D gene ambiguous. V dropped 1 base and J dropped 6 bases, with 18 bases sitting between them. From germline, CDR1 is MGHRA and CDR2 YSYEKL. The CDR3 spans 17 residues. The chain's CDR3 is CASSQGLVGLWAGELFF. The CDR3 region has the DNA TGCGCCAGCAGCCAAGGGCTTGTGGGCTTATGGGCCGGGGAGCTGTTTTTT.

The V call is TRBV5-1, the J call TRBJ2-5; D is perhaps TRBD1 (5 bases). Germline V gene sequence: CDR1 SGHRS, CDR2 YFSETQ. The V end lost 0 bases, the J end lost 2 bases, and 8 bases lay between the germline ends. This CDR3 is built from 14 residues. CDR3 amino acids: CASSLERQQETQYF. The DNA for the CDR3 is TGCGCCAGCAGCTTGGAGAGACAGCAAGAGACCCAGTACTTC.

This clone was seen a few times. The CDR3 loop reads CASSQEPGMGNTEAFF. The CDR3 DNA sequence: TGTGCCAGCAGCCAAGAGCCAGGTATGGGGAACACTGAAGCTTTCTTT. V gene TRBV3-1 (or the pseudogene TRBV3-2) combines with J gene TRBJ1-1; D uncertain. This CDR3 spans 16 amino acids. V lost 0 bases and J 1 base, leaving 12 bases between the germline ends. CDR1 and CDR2 (germline): LGHDT, YNNKEL (reference sequence).

The sample holds a few counts of this clone. V usage is TRBV4-1 and J usage is TRBJ2-7; no definite D call. Germline V gene sequence: CDR1 MGHRA, CDR2 YSYEKL. There are 16 residues in the CDR3. Trimming took 3 bases from V and 4 from J, leaving 19 bases between them. The DNA of the CDR3 is TGCGCCAGCAGCCATGGGTATAACACCCGAAGGTACGAGCAGTACTTC. Translated, it gives CASSHGYNTRRYEQYF.

The chain is built from TRBV10-3 and TRBJ1-5; the match to TRBD1 covers 8 bases. The V segment lost 3 bases and the J segment 5 bases; nucleotides outside the gene matches: 6. The CDR3 length is 15 residues. Looked up from germline, CDR1 is ENHRY and CDR2 is SYGVKD. CDR3 sequence reads: CAISEGRGRDQPQHF. In DNA, the CDR3 is TGTGCCATCAGTGAAGGCAGGGGGCGCGATCAGCCCCAGCATTTT.

The rearrangement links TRBV2 to TRBJ2-3; TRBD2 matches at 10 bases. The CDR3 extends over 15 amino acids. The junction had 4 bases not matched to a gene; V was cut back by 7 bases and J by 0 bases. Germline CDR1 is SNHLY and CDR2 is FYNNEI. CDR3 sequence reads: CASIGLAASTDTQYF. DNA for the CDR3: TGTGCCAGCATTGGACTAGCGGCTAGCACAGATACGCAGTATTTT.

This chain uses TRBV7-2 with TRBJ2-7, with 9 positions matching TRBD1. Germline loops: CDR1 SGHTA, CDR2 FQGNSA. J was trimmed by 6 bases and V by 1 base; bases with no gene match: 4. The CDR3 covers 14 residues. The CDR3 loop reads CASSLVTGGGEQYF. CDR3 nucleotide sequence: TGTGCCAGCAGCTTAGTGACAGGGGGAGGCGAGCAGTACTTC.

This chain links TRBV5-8 with TRBJ1-2; D ambiguous. Trimming removed 0 bases from V and 6 bases from J, with 9 bases in between. The CDR3 totals 13 residues. Germline V gene data show CDR1 as SGHTS and CDR2 as YDEGEE. CDR3 DNA sequence: TGTGCCAGCAGCTTGGTCGGTGCGGATGGCTACACCTTC. The encoded protein is CASSLVGADGYTF.

The chain carries TRBV3-1 (or the pseudogene TRBV3-2) and TRBJ1-2; D gene unclear. Between the trimmed V and J ends, which lost 6 bases and 1 base, there was a span of 9 bases. CDR1 LGHDT and CDR2 YNNKEL come from the germline V gene (reference sequence). The CDR3 loop spans 13 amino acids. The CDR3 coding sequence is TGTGCCAGCAGTCAGACGGGTAACTATGGCTACACCTTC. This encodes CASSQTGNYGYTF.

This clone was counted a single time. The genes are TRBV19 and TRBJ2-3, with a weak D call TRBD2 (6 bases). V dropped 5 bases and J dropped 2 bases, with 17 bases sitting between them. The CDR3 length is 16 residues. The germline gives CDR1 LNHDA, CDR2 SQIVND (reference sequence). The CDR3 loop reads CASSSPGLYNTDTQYF. The CDR3, as DNA: TGTGCCAGTAGTTCCCCTGGACTATATAACACAGATACGCAGTATTTT.

The chain joins TRBV16 to TRBJ2-7, with 8 bases fitting TRBD1. This CDR3 is 15 amino acids long. The V and J ends lost 4 bases and 4 bases, in that order; junction bases with no gene match: 9. Germline CDR1 reads KGHSY; CDR2 reads FQNENV. For the CDR3, the DNA is TGTGCCAGCAGCCGCCCCAGGGGGCAGGGATACGAGCAGTACTTC. Translation gives CASSRPRGQGYEQYF.

The chain uses TRBV15 and TRBJ2-5; possibly TRBD1 for D (5 bases). Germline lookup yields CDR1 LNHNV and CDR2 YYDKDF (reference sequence). V lost 0 bases and J lost 4, with 9 bases in between. This CDR3 has 14 amino acids. CDR3 residues: CATSRDNGAETQYF. CDR3 in DNA: TGTGCCACCAGCAGAGACAATGGGGCAGAGACCCAGTACTTC.

The chain uses TRBV5-4 and TRBJ2-1, with TRBD2 matching 8 bases. CDR1 is SGHNT and CDR2 is YYREEE in the germline V gene (reference sequence). J gave up 12 bases and V 4 bases, and 15 bases lay outside the gene matches. The CDR3 is 15 residues long. CDR3 residues: CASSDKAGVPSAQFF. The CDR3 bases are TGTGCCAGCAGCGATAAAGCGGGAGTGCCGTCAGCGCAGTTCTTC.

CDR3 protein: CASSLSVRREETQYF. The CDR3 bases are TGTGCCAGCAGTTTATCCGTACGCAGGGAAGAGACCCAGTACTTC. The chain recombines TRBV27 with TRBJ2-5, with D perhaps matching TRBD1 (5 bases). This CDR3 region has 15 residues. Germline lookup yields CDR1 MNHEY and CDR2 SMNVEV (reference sequence). The V end was cut by 0 bases, the J end by 3 bases, with 11 bases between.

V and J are TRBV7-2 and TRBJ1-2; D remains ambiguous. The germline CDR1 and CDR2 sequences are SGHTA and FQGNSA. There are 13 residues in the CDR3. V was clipped by 1 base and J by 8 bases, with 11 bases between them. CDR3: CASSLGEPPGYTF. The CDR3 DNA is TGTGCCAGCAGCTTAGGGGAACCCCCGGGCTACACCTTC.

Here the CDR3 DNA reads TGTGCCAGCAGCCAAGTAAGCCCCCGGGCGAGAGAGCAGTTCTTC. Translated: CASSQVSPRAREQFF. The chain couples TRBV14 to TRBJ2-1; no clear D gene. The CDR3 totals 15 residues. Germline V gives CDR1 SGHDN, CDR2 FVKESK. The V and J ends lost 1 base and 10 bases respectively, with 17 bases between them.